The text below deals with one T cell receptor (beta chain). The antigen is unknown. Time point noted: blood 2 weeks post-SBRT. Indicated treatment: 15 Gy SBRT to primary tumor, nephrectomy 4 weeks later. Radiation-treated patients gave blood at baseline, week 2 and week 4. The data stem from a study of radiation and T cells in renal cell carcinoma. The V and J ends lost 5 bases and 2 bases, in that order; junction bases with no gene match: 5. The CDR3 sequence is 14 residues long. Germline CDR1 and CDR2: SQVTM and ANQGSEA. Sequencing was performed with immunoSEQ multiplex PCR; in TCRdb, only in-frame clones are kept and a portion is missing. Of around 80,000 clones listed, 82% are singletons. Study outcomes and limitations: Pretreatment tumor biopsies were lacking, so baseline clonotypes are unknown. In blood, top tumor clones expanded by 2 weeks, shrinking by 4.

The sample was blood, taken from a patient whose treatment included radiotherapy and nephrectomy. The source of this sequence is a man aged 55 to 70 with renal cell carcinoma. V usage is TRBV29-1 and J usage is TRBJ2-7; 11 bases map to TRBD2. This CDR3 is CSVTGLAGTYEQYF. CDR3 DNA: TGCAGCGTTACCGGACTAGCGGGTACCTACGAGCAGTACTTC.